A single sample gave rise to the 24 T cell receptor beta chains below, sequenced in a study of blood T cell repertoires in COVID-19 (TCRdb year 2020). The method was the immunoSEQ multiplex PCR assay. TCRdb obtained this table from immuneACCESS and retained in-frame rearrangements with V and J assigned. These tables miss some clones; where compared with another copy, unresolved V genes account for less than half of the shortfall, and the remainder is unexplained. This sample comprises just over 300,000 clones, roughly 91% of them detected only once. Approximately 1.8% of the sample lies in the top ten. Material for sequencing was peripheral blood. Every receptor here comes from a woman in her twenties or thirties with COVID-19, enrolled during active disease.

The gene calls are TRBV10-3 and TRBJ2-1; 8 positions match TRBD1. V shed 2 bases and J 5 bases; nucleotides not matched to a gene: 8. Germline values: CDR1 ENHRY, CDR2 SYGVKD. This CDR3 is 16 amino acids long. The CDR3 coding sequence is TGTGCCATCAGTGAGGCGTCAGGGGGCCAAGACAATGAGCAGTTCTTC. It translates to CAISEASGGQDNEQFF.

The V and J genes are TRBV5-5 and TRBJ1-1; 7 bases line up with TRBD1. With V trimmed by 1 base and J by 5 bases, 5 bases remained unmatched. The V gene's germline CDR1 is SGHKS and CDR2 YYEKEE (reference sequence). The CDR3 has 14 residues. The CDR3 spells CASSLSRGRTEAFF. CDR3 bases: TGTGCCAGCAGCTTGTCAAGGGGGCGGACTGAAGCTTTCTTT.

The chain couples TRBV7-2 to TRBJ2-7; TRBD2 matches at 8 bases. This CDR3 has 16 residues. Trimming removed 1 base from V and 3 bases from J; junction bases left unmatched: 8. Per germline, CDR1 SGHTA and CDR2 FQGNSA. The DNA of the CDR3 is TGTGCCAGCAGCTTAGATTCACAGCGGGGGCTCTACGAGCAGTACTTC. Translating gives CASSLDSQRGLYEQYF.

The chain employs TRBV6-5 and TRBJ1-2; D possibly corresponds to TRBD1 (5 bases). V was shortened by 0 bases and J by 7 bases, with 18 bases between the two germline ends. The germline V gene has CDR1 MNHEY and CDR2 SVGAGI. The CDR3 sequence is 16 residues long. The chain's CDR3 is CASSYSREGSRGGYTF. The DNA for the CDR3 is TGTGCCAGCAGTTACTCGAGGGAGGGATCAAGGGGTGGCTACACCTTC.

J is TRBJ1-5 and V is TRBV5-1, with D maybe TRBD1 (6 bases). The ends were cut back, 4 bases at V and 4 bases at J, with 15 bases in the middle. The CDR3 totals 15 residues. The germline V gene has CDR1 SGHRS and CDR2 YFSETQ. Here the CDR3 DNA reads TGCGCCAGCAGCGCCGACGGACAGTTTAATCAGCCCCAGCATTTT. Translating gives CASSADGQFNQPQHF.

The J gene is TRBJ2-7, the V gene TRBV6-6; a possible D gene is TRBD2 (5 bases). V was clipped by 8 bases and J by 6 bases, with 17 bases between them. Per the germline V gene, CDR1 is MNHNY and CDR2 is SVGAGI (reference sequence). The CDR3 consists of 13 residues. This CDR3 reads CASHLSPGVEQYV. CDR3 sequence (DNA): TGTGCCAGCCACCTCTCCCCCGGGGTCGAGCAGTACGTC.

This chain connects TRBV6-5 to TRBJ2-1; TRBD1 aligns across 8 bases. Germline CDR1 and CDR2: MNHEY and SVGAGI. The CDR3 runs to 15 residues. With 6 bases clipped from V and 2 bases from J, the junction kept 6 bases outside the gene matches. As DNA, the CDR3 is TGTGCCAGCAGCCCGACAGGGGACGCCTACAATGAGCAGTTCTTC. Translation: CASSPTGDAYNEQFF.

The chain carries TRBV24-1 and TRBJ1-5; 7 bases agree with TRBD1. Per the germline V gene, CDR1 is KGHDR and CDR2 is SFDVKD. There are 14 residues in the CDR3. J gave up 3 bases and V 6 bases, and 4 bases lay outside the gene matches. CDR3 in DNA: TGTGCCACCAGTCCAGGGACAGTCAATCAGCCCCAGCATTTT. Its translation is CATSPGTVNQPQHF.

The chain carries TRBV2 and TRBJ1-3; TRBD1 might be the D (5 bases). This CDR3 spans 16 amino acids. Trimming cost V 4 bases and J 0 bases, with 13 bases left between them. Germline-derived CDR1 and CDR2 are SNHLY and FYNNEI. For the CDR3, the DNA is TGTGCCAGCAGTGGGGGCCCACCGCCCTCTGGAAACACCATATATTTT. Its translation: CASSGGPPPSGNTIYF.

In nucleotides, the CDR3 is TGTGCCTGGGTACCCACTAACTTCGACAGGATTAACTATGGCTACACCTTC. This gives the protein CAWVPTNFDRINYGYTF. The J gene is TRBJ1-2, the V gene TRBV30; possible D gene TRBD1, 6 bases. The CDR3 is 17 residues long. CDR1 is GTSNPN and CDR2 is SVGIG in the germline V gene (reference sequence). V was shortened by 5 bases and J by 1 base, with 23 bases between the two germline ends.

The DNA of the CDR3 is TGTGCCAGCAGCTTGACAGGGTATGAAAAACTGTTTTTT. Protein product: CASSLTGYEKLFF. V and J are TRBV7-4 and TRBJ1-4; 7 bases match TRBD1. The CDR3 runs 13 residues. V lost 3 bases to trimming and J lost 6 bases; unmatched junction nucleotides: 1. Germline values: CDR1 SGHVT, CDR2 SQSDAQ.

This chain connects TRBV24-1 to TRBJ2-2; 7 bases fit TRBD1. CDR3 length: 16 residues. CDR1 is KGHDR, CDR2 SFDVKD, per germline. V was pared by 3 bases and J by 0 bases, with 3 bases of the junction left unmatched. CDR3 sequence: CATSDAGTANTGELFF. CDR3 sequence (DNA): TGTGCCACCAGTGATGCTGGGACAGCGAACACCGGGGAGCTGTTTTTT.

Of note for this clone: The junction shows a germline mismatch at one end, possibly a read error. This chain uses TRBV7-7 with TRBJ2-1; weak D call: TRBD2 (6 bases). CDR1 and CDR2 from the germline V gene are SSHAT and FNYEAQ (reference sequence). The CDR3 runs to 15 residues. CDR3 sequence reads: CASSLRSGLGMEQFF. The CDR3 region has the DNA TGTGCTAGCAGCTTAAGGTCGGGACTCGGGATGGAGCAGTTCTTC.

The V and J genes are TRBV15 and TRBJ1-2; D gene ambiguous. Trimming took 0 bases from V and 4 from J, leaving 12 bases between them. CDR1 and CDR2 (germline): LNHNV, YYDKDF (reference sequence). This CDR3 contains 15 residues. In DNA form, the CDR3 reads TGTGCCACCAGCAGAGATCTGTCCAACATCTATGGCTACACCTTC. It yields the protein CATSRDLSNIYGYTF.

The chain links TRBV18 to TRBJ1-2, with 9 bases matching TRBD1. Per the germline V gene, CDR1 is KGHSH and CDR2 is LQKENI. J was trimmed by 8 bases and V by 3 bases; bases with no gene match: 10. The CDR3 loop spans 15 amino acids. The CDR3 loop reads CASSPPGQGSAGYTF. CDR3 nucleotides: TGTGCCAGCTCACCTCCGGGACAGGGATCTGCGGGCTACACCTTC. The whole variable domain, remainder taken from reference TRBV18 and TRBJ1-2, is NAGVMQNPRHLVRRRGQEARLRCSPMKGHSHVYWYRQLPEEGLKFMVYLQKENIIDESGMPKERFSAEFPKEGPSILRIQQVVRGDSAAYFCASSPPGQGSAGYTFGSGTRLTVV.

This clone was picked up one time. The rearrangement links TRBV5-1 to TRBJ2-3; 9 bases match TRBD2. This CDR3 is 17 amino acids long. Trimming removed 6 bases from V and 9 bases from J; junction bases left unmatched: 20. The germline V gene has CDR1 SGHRS and CDR2 YFSETQ. CDR3 sequence: CASTPDLTGGGARTQYF. For the CDR3, the DNA is TGCGCCAGCACTCCGGACCTTACGGGCGGGGGGGCCAGGACGCAGTATTTT. Using reference TRBV5-1 and TRBJ2-3 for the parts outside the CDR3, the full variable domain is KAGVTQTPRYLIKTRGQQVTLSCSPISGHRSVSWYQQTPGQGLQFLFEYFSETQRNKGNFPGRFSGRQFSNSRSEMNVSTLELGDSALYLCASTPDLTGGGARTQYFGPGTRLTVL.

The rearrangement uses TRBV7-9 and TRBJ1-2; D may be TRBD1 (6 bases). This CDR3 has 14 residues. V shed 5 bases and J shed 5 bases, with 15 bases lying between them. The germline V gene has CDR1 SEHNR and CDR2 FQNEAQ (reference sequence). CDR3 sequence (DNA): TGTGCCAGCAGCCCACGGACAGCTTCTTATGGCTACACCTTC. Translated: CASSPRTASYGYTF. The variable domain in full, completed from reference TRBV7-9 and TRBJ1-2, reads DTGVSQNPRHKITKRGQNVTFRCDPISEHNRLYWYRQTLGQGPEFLTYFQNEAQLEKSRLLSDRFSAERPKGSFSTLEIQRTEQGDSAMYLCASSPRTASYGYTFGSGTRLTVV.

V gene TRBV2 combines with J gene TRBJ1-5, with D possibly matching TRBD1 (6 bases). This CDR3 is built from 14 residues. CDR1 and CDR2 from the germline V gene are SNHLY and FYNNEI. Trimming removed 4 bases at V and 3 bases at J, with 10 bases between. CDR3 DNA: TGTGCCAGCAGTGCCGGACAGATCAATCAGCCCCAGCATTTT. This translates into CASSAGQINQPQHF.

The rearrangement uses TRBV9 and TRBJ2-4, with TRBD1 matching 8 bases. V shed 4 bases and J 2 bases; nucleotides not matched to a gene: 14. The CDR3 totals 18 residues. Germline CDR1 SGDLS, CDR2 YYNGEE. CDR3 in amino acids: CASSPSPGTGSPKNIQYF. DNA for the CDR3: TGTGCCAGCAGCCCTAGTCCCGGGACAGGTAGTCCCAAAAACATTCAGTACTTC.

The chain employs TRBV18 and TRBJ2-3; 8 nucleotides match TRBD1. Looked up from germline, CDR1 is KGHSH and CDR2 is LQKENI. CDR3 length: 14 amino acids. Trimming removed 2 bases from V and 5 bases from J; junction bases left unmatched: 3. The CDR3 region is CASSPLQGEDTQYF. The CDR3 nucleotides are TGTGCCAGCTCACCATTACAGGGGGAAGATACGCAGTATTTT.

The genes are TRBV28 and TRBJ1-5, with unresolved D. Per germline, CDR1 MDHEN and CDR2 SYDVKM. The V and J ends lost 1 base and 7 bases respectively, with 11 bases between them. The CDR3 sequence is 14 residues long. The CDR3, as DNA: TGTGCCAGCAGTTTATTTGGCGGGAGACAGCCCCAGCATTTT. Residues: CASSLFGGRQPQHF. The entire variable domain, with the rest obtained from reference TRBV28 and TRBJ1-5, is as follows: DVKVTQSSRYLVKRTGEKVFLECVQDMDHENMFWYRQDPGLGLRLIYFSYDVKMKEKGDIPEGYSVSREKKERFSLILESASTNQTSMYLCASSLFGGRQPQHFGDGTRLSIL.

This chain connects TRBV21-1 to TRBJ1-2; TRBD1 was called by the table and not checked on the DNA. TRBV21-1 is tagged as a pseudogene. The CDR3 totals 17 residues. The CDR3 spells CASTKVLKDRLKGGYTF. In nucleotides, the CDR3 is TGTGCCAGCACCAAAGTCCTCAAGGACAGGTTAAAAGGGGGCTACACCTTC.

J is TRBJ2-7 and V is TRBV10-3, with TRBD1 as a possible D gene (5 bases). V was shortened by 3 bases and J by 2 bases, with 14 bases between the two germline ends. Germline CDR1 is ENHRY and CDR2 is SYGVKD. This CDR3 contains 15 residues. CDR3 DNA: TGTGCCATCAGTGACCCGACAGCACCAGCCTACGAGCAGTACGTC. Encoded protein: CAISDPTAPAYEQYV.

The CDR3 nucleotides read TGTGCCAGCATCATGAAGAGGCAGAGTGGAAACACCATATATTTT. Its protein is CASIMKRQSGNTIYF. The rearrangement joins TRBV6-5 to TRBJ1-3; D is unresolved. The germline V and J ends were trimmed by 7 bases and 3 bases, with 16 bases remaining between them. Per the germline V gene, CDR1 is MNHEY and CDR2 is SVGAGI. This CDR3 comprises 15 residues.